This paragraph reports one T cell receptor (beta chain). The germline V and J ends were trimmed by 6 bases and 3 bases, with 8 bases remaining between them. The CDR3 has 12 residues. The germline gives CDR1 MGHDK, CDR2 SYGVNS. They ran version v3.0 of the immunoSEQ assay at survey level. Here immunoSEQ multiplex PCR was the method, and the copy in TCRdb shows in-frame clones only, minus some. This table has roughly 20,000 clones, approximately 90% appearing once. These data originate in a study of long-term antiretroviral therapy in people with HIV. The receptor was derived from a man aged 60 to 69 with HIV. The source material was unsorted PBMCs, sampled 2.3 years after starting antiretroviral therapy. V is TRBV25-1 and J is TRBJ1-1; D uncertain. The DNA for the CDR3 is TGTGCCAGCAGCCTAAGGGACACTGAAGCTTTCTTT. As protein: CASSLRDTEAFF.